The 21 T cell receptor beta chains listed next were all sequenced from one sample in a study of naive and memory T cell subsets. The study, taken as a whole, reports: Naive repertoires, especially CD8, held a few larger clonotypes, possibly memory cells re-expressing CD45RA.

Two oligonucleotides, mixed equimolar, formed the beta constant-region primer covering TRBC1 and TRBC2. Nested alpha and beta constant-region primers with the SP2 primer drove four PCR rounds on ligated cDNA. TCRdb reprocessed the UMI-ligation and nested PCR reads via MiXCR and lists one record per CDR3 protein. The data contain under 150,000 distinct CDR3 sequences, roughly a fifth of them singletons. The antigens of these receptors remain unknown. The specimen sequenced was naive CD8+ T cells from blood. The receptors here all came from a human donor in good health.

This sequence joins TRBV20-1 and TRBJ2-5; 11 positions agree with TRBD2. CDR1 is DFQATT, CDR2 SNEGSKA, per germline (reference sequence). CDR3 length: 17 residues. V was pared by 6 bases and J by 1 base, with 13 bases of the junction left unmatched. CDR3 in amino acids: CSARSLTSGSRQETQYF. Here the CDR3 DNA reads TGCAGTGCGAGAAGTCTAACTAGCGGGAGTCGCCAAGAGACCCAGTACTTC.

CDR3 nucleotide sequence: TGTGCCAGCAGTTTATTTCCGGGACAGGGGGTGGGTGAGCAGTTCTTC. Encoded protein: CASSLFPGQGVGEQFF. The chain carries TRBV28 and TRBJ2-1, with 11 bases lining up with TRBD1. CDR3 length equals 16 residues. The ends lost 1 base at V and 9 bases at J; junction bases unmatched: 8. The germline CDR1 and CDR2 sequences are MDHEN and SYDVKM.

The sample holds many counts of this clonotype. The J gene is TRBJ2-1, the V gene TRBV4-1, with 7 bases fitting TRBD1. V gave up 1 base and J gave up 5 bases; unmatched junction bases: 2. Germline V gene sequence: CDR1 MGHRA, CDR2 YSYEKL. The CDR3 loop spans 14 amino acids. In nucleotides, the CDR3 is TGCGCCAGCAGCCAAGTCGACAGGGACAATGAGCAGTTCTTC. This gives the protein CASSQVDRDNEQFF.

The J gene is TRBJ2-7, the V gene TRBV29-1; 8 nucleotides line up with TRBD1. This CDR3 has 16 residues. CDR1 and CDR2 from the germline V gene are SQVTM and ANQGSEA. Trimming at V came to 3 bases and at J to 0 bases, leaving 10 bases not matched to a gene. CDR3 nucleotide sequence: TGCAGCGTTGAGCCGACAGGGGCCTCAAGCTCCTACGAGCAGTACTTC. The encoded protein is CSVEPTGASSSYEQYF.

This clonotype was detected only a few times. This rearrangement joins TRBV7-9 to TRBJ2-1; D perhaps matches TRBD1 (5 bases). The V and J ends lost 5 bases and 7 bases respectively, with 18 bases between them. The CDR3 runs to 15 residues. CDR1 SEHNR and CDR2 FQNEAQ come from the germline V gene (reference sequence). The CDR3 reads CASSTREFPDNEQFF. The DNA for the CDR3 is TGTGCCAGCAGCACCAGGGAATTCCCAGATAATGAGCAGTTCTTC.

This rearrangement joins TRBV3-1 to TRBJ1-6; D might be TRBD1 (6 bases). The CDR3 extends over 16 amino acids. Between the trimmed V and J ends, which lost 4 bases and 9 bases, there was a span of 19 bases. Per germline, CDR1 LGHDT and CDR2 YNNKEL (reference sequence). The CDR3 reads CASSPGSRGQFSPLHF. DNA of the CDR3: TGTGCCAGCAGCCCGGGAAGCCGGGGGCAATTTTCACCCCTCCACTTT.

This chain connects TRBV4-1 to TRBJ2-7; D gene unclear. The CDR3 covers 15 residues. Germline V gives CDR1 MGHRA, CDR2 YSYEKL. Trimming removed 1 base at V and 0 bases at J, with 10 bases between. The CDR3 DNA reads TGCGCCAGCAGCCAAGGGAGTCCCAGCTCCTACGAGCAGTACTTC. Translation: CASSQGSPSSYEQYF.

This clonotype was counted between two and nine times. The chain carries TRBV7-2 and TRBJ2-3, with TRBD2 matching over 8 bases. CDR1 is SGHTA, CDR2 FQGNSA, per germline. Losses at the gene ends were 1 base for V and 4 bases for J; bases not matched to a gene: 16. The CDR3 runs 19 residues. CDR3 bases: TGTGCCAGCAGCTTAGTGACGAGTAGGGAGCGGGAGTTTCCAGATACGCAGTATTTT. Protein: CASSLVTSREREFPDTQYF.

The chain is built from TRBV27 and TRBJ2-2; D might be TRBD2 (6 bases). The CDR3 loop spans 14 amino acids. Deletions cut 7 bases from V and 1 base from J, with 10 bases between. CDR1 MNHEY and CDR2 SMNVEV come from the germline V gene (reference sequence). The CDR3 nucleotides are TGTGCCAGCACCCCGGGACTGAACACCGGGGAGCTGTTTTTT. Amino acids: CASTPGLNTGELFF.

About this clonotype itself: With a much larger clone just one base away, this may be a read error. The chain has TRBV13 and TRBJ1-1; D remains ambiguous. This CDR3 contains 12 residues. V lost 3 bases and J lost 1, with 3 bases in between. In germline, CDR1 is PRHDT, CDR2 FYEKMQ (reference sequence). The CDR3 DNA follows: TGTGCCAGCAGCTTTCCGAACACTGAAGCTTTCTTT. Translation: CASSFPNTEAFF.

V is TRBV7-6 and J is TRBJ2-2; 7 bases are a match to TRBD1. The CDR3 length is 15 residues. CDR1 is SGHVS and CDR2 is FNYEAQ in the germline V gene. V shed 5 bases, J shed 2 bases, and the junction held 5 bases outside the gene matches. Here the CDR3 reads CASSPRTGNTGELFF. The CDR3, as DNA: TGTGCCAGCAGCCCGAGGACAGGAAACACCGGGGAGCTGTTTTTT.

The sample holds a few counts of this clonotype. The V and J genes are TRBV7-9 and TRBJ2-5; 10 nucleotides match TRBD1. The CDR3 totals 15 residues. CDR1 is SEHNR and CDR2 is FQNEAQ in the germline V gene (reference sequence). V was clipped by 0 bases and J by 4 bases; unmatched bases: 2. Here the CDR3 DNA reads TGTGCCAGCAGCTTAGCCGGACAGGGGGTAGAGACCCAGTACTTC. Translated, it gives CASSLAGQGVETQYF.

The chain uses TRBV28 and TRBJ1-1; D may be TRBD1 (5 bases). Per germline, CDR1 MDHEN and CDR2 SYDVKM. Trimming shortened V by 7 bases and J by 4 bases, and 10 bases separated the two germline ends. The CDR3 loop spans 12 amino acids. The CDR3: CASTPGGTEAFF. The DNA of the CDR3 is TGTGCCAGCACGCCGGGGGGCACTGAAGCTTTCTTT.

This clonotype was counted between two and nine times. The rearrangement uses TRBV14 and TRBJ1-2; D call uncertain. CDR3 length: 14 amino acids. With 0 bases removed from V and 5 bases from J, the gap between germline ends came to 10 bases. The germline V gene encodes CDR1 SGHDN and CDR2 FVKESK. CDR3: CASSQEPPPYGYTF. CDR3 coding DNA: TGTGCCAGCAGCCAAGAGCCTCCTCCATATGGCTACACCTTC.

This rearrangement joins TRBV27 to TRBJ1-5, with no clear D. The CDR3 is made up of 13 amino acids. V lost 3 bases to trimming and J lost 2 bases, with 5 bases between them. CDR1 is MNHEY and CDR2 is SMNVEV in the germline V gene (reference sequence). This CDR3 is CASSLSRNQPQHF. CDR3 DNA: TGTGCCAGCAGTTTGAGTCGCAATCAGCCCCAGCATTTT.

This clonotype was counted a few times. The gene calls are TRBV6-2 or TRBV6-3 and TRBJ2-7, with D unclear. The CDR3 spans 10 residues. With 5 bases removed from V and 3 bases from J, the gap between germline ends came to 2 bases. Germline CDR1 is MNHEY and CDR2 is SVGEGT. CDR3 in DNA: TGTGCCAGCAGTCACTACGAGCAGTACTTC. Its protein is CASSHYEQYF.

This clonotype was observed a few times. The CDR3 region is CASSPDTRDYEQYF. The CDR3 DNA reads as TGTGCCAGCAGTCCAGATACCCGGGACTACGAGCAGTACTTC. The J gene is TRBJ2-7, the V gene TRBV3-1, with a tentative D call TRBD2 (5 bases). Trimming took 6 bases from V and 3 from J, leaving 15 bases between them. CDR1 and CDR2 (germline): LGHDT, YNNKEL (reference sequence). CDR3 size: 14 residues.

This clonotype turned up a few times. This chain joins TRBV4-3 and TRBJ2-7, with 10 bases that match TRBD1. Germline V CDR1 and CDR2: LGHNA, YSLEER. This CDR3 is built from 16 residues. Trimming took 0 bases from V and 4 from J; bases not matched to a gene: 6. CDR3 loop: CASSQDRGQGIYEQYF. DNA of the CDR3: TGCGCCAGCAGCCAAGATCGGGGACAGGGGATTTACGAGCAGTACTTC.

The chain has TRBV2 and TRBJ1-2; D call uncertain. In germline, CDR1 is SNHLY, CDR2 FYNNEI. The CDR3 contains 10 residues. The ends were cut back, 7 bases at V and 6 bases at J, with 6 bases in the middle. The CDR3 DNA is TGTGCCAGCAACCAACATGGCTACACCTTC. This translates into CASNQHGYTF.

This chain's CDR3 is CASSFEGYEQFF. The CDR3 DNA sequence: TGCGCCAGCAGCTTCGAAGGCTATGAGCAGTTCTTC. This chain connects TRBV5-1 to TRBJ2-1, with D unresolved. Per the germline V gene, CDR1 is SGHRS and CDR2 is YFSETQ. The V gene lost 2 bases and the J gene lost 8 bases, with 8 bases spanning the gap. This CDR3 has 12 residues.

The chain couples TRBV6-5 to TRBJ2-5, with 12 bases that match TRBD2. Germline CDR1 and CDR2: MNHEY and SVGAGI. The CDR3 sequence is 16 residues long. Trimming removed 0 bases from V and 5 bases from J; junction bases left unmatched: 4. In nucleotides, the CDR3 is TGTGCCAGCAGTTACTCGACTAGCGGGAGACAGGAGACCCAGTACTTC. This sequence encodes CASSYSTSGRQETQYF.